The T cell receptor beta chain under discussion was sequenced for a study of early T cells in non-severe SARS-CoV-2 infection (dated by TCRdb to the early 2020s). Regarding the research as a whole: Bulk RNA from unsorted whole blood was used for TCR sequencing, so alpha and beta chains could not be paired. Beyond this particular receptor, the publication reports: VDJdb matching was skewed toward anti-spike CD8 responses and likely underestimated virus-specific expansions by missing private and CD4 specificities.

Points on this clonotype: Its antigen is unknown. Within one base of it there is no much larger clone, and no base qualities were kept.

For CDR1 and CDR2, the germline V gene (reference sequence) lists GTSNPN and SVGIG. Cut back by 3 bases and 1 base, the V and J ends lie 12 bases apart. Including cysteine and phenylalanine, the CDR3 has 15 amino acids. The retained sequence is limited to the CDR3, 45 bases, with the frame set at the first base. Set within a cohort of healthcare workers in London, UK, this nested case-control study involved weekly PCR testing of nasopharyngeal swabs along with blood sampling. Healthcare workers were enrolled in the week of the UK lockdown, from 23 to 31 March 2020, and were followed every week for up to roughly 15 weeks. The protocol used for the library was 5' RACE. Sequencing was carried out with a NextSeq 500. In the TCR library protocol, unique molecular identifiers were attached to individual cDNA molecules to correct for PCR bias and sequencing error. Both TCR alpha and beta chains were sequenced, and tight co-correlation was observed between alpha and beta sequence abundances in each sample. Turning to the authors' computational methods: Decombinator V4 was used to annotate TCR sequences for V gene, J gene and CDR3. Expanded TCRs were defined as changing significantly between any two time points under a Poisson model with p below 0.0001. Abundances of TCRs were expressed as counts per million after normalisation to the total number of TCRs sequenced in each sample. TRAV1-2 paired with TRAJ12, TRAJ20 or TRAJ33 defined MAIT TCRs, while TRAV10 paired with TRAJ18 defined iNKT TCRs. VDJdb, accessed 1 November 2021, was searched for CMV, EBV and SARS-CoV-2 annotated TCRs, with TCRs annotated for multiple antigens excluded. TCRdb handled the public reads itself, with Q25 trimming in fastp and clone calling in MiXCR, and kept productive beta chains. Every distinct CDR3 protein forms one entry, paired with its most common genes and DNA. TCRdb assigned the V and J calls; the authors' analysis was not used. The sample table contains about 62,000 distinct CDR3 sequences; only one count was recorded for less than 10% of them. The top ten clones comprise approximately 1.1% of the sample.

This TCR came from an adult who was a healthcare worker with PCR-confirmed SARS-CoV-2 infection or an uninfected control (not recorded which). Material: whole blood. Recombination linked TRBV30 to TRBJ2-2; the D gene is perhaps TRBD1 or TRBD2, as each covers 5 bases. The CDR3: CAWSLTGRNTGELFF. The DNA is TGTGCCTGGAGCTTAACGGGGCGGAACACCGGGGAGCTGTTTTTT.